Presented here are 8 T cell receptor beta chains from one specimen sequenced in a study of T cell responses to AZD1222 COVID-19 vaccine. Clones were sequenced by immunoSEQ multiplex PCR, and TCRdb holds only the in-frame ones, with some missing. Among under 55,000 clones listed, around four fifths were seen once. Source: peripheral blood, taken on day 0 of AZD1222 vaccination. These TCRs come from an adult in good health.

The chain has TRBV4-2 and TRBJ2-2; possible D gene TRBD1, 5 bases. The CDR3 is 15 residues long. In germline, CDR1 is LGHNA, CDR2 YNFKEQ. Trimming removed 4 bases from V and 0 bases from J, with 9 bases in between. The CDR3: CASSPARANTGELFF. CDR3 nucleotides: TGTGCCAGCAGCCCGGCCAGGGCGAACACCGGGGAGCTGTTTTTT.

V is TRBV6-2 or TRBV6-3 and J is TRBJ1-5, with D maybe TRBD1 (6 bases). The CDR3 has 15 amino acids. Trimming removed 4 bases at V and 7 bases at J, with 17 bases between. CDR1 MNHEY and CDR2 SVGEGT come from the germline V gene. The CDR3 here is CASSSQGQVRQPQHF. The CDR3 nucleotides are TGTGCCAGCAGTTCGCAGGGGCAGGTCAGGCAGCCCCAGCATTTT.

This chain links TRBV7-7 with TRBJ2-7, with a possible D match to TRBD1 (5 bases). There are 13 residues in the CDR3. Trimming pared 5 bases from V and 4 bases from J, leaving 12 bases between. Per germline, CDR1 SSHAT and CDR2 FNYEAQ (reference sequence). The CDR3 DNA is TGTGCCAGCAGCCCCCTTCAGGGATACGAGCAGTACTTC. This gives the protein CASSPLQGYEQYF.

The chain uses TRBV6-5 and TRBJ1-2; 11 bases align to TRBD1. V dropped 8 bases and J dropped 6; count of bases not matched to a gene: 11. The CDR3 is 15 amino acids. Germline lookup yields CDR1 MNHEY and CDR2 SVGAGI. The CDR3 nucleotides read TGTGCCAGCGGGAGGATATTGGGACAGGGGGATGGCTACACCTTC. This codes for CASGRILGQGDGYTF.

The gene calls are TRBV3-1 (or the pseudogene TRBV3-2) and TRBJ2-5, with unresolved D. The germline V gene has CDR1 LGHDT and CDR2 YNNKEL (reference sequence). Trimming took off 4 bases at V and 2 bases at J, with 11 bases between the two ends. This CDR3 comprises 14 residues. The CDR3 nucleotides are TGTGCCAGCAGCCCTTGGGAACAACAAGAGACCCAGTACTTC. Amino acid sequence: CASSPWEQQETQYF.

The chain joins TRBV10-1 to TRBJ2-1; 10 bases are shared with TRBD2. Germline-derived CDR1 and CDR2 are WNHNN and SYGVQD (reference sequence). The CDR3 spans 15 residues. V shed 4 bases and J 10 bases; nucleotides not matched to a gene: 10. CDR3 protein: CASSVSTSGVGEQFF. Here the CDR3 DNA reads TGCGCCAGCAGTGTCTCTACTAGCGGGGTTGGAGAGCAGTTCTTC.

The chain uses TRBV7-2 and TRBJ2-2; D ambiguous. This CDR3 contains 13 residues. Trimming left V 2 bases short and J 7 bases short, with 8 bases between. CDR1 is SGHTA, CDR2 FQGNSA, per germline. CDR3 in DNA: TGTGCCAGCAGCTTAAGACTGGGCGGGGAGCTGTTTTTT. It is translated as CASSLRLGGELFF.

This chain joins TRBV7-2 and TRBJ2-6; no firm D call. The germline V gene has CDR1 SGHTA and CDR2 FQGNSA. The ends were cut back, 5 bases at V and 1 base at J, with 12 bases in the middle. The CDR3 totals 16 residues. The CDR3 spells CASSLYGTSGANVLTF. For the CDR3, the DNA is TGTGCCAGCAGCCTATACGGAACGTCTGGGGCCAACGTCCTGACTTTC.